This T cell receptor beta chain was recorded in a study of T cell responses to AZD1222 COVID-19 vaccine. General observations from the study: The donor group comprised mostly white British people and more females; the analysis possibly underestimated clonal diversity. Among vaccine-associated CD4 TCRs, coverage spanned spike, with dominance at 160-218 and 743-854.

Data came from immunoSEQ multiplex PCR; TCRdb stores just in-frame clones and leaves some out. The table shows roughly 180,000 clones, with about 90% occurring only once. With respect to this clone: Its antigen is not identified.

This clonotype was obtained from an adult in good health. The material sequenced was peripheral blood, taken on day 0 of AZD1222 vaccination.

The chain's CDR3 is CASSRDRSTDTQYF. DNA for the CDR3: TGTGCCAGCAGCAGGGACCGATCGACGGATACGCAGTATTTT. V and J are TRBV7-3 and TRBJ2-3; D may be TRBD1 or TRBD2 (5 bases each). Germline V CDR1 and CDR2: SGHTA, FQGTGA. The ends were cut back, 5 bases at V and 6 bases at J, with 15 bases in the middle. The CDR3 runs to 14 residues.